This entry is about one T cell receptor beta chain. This sample stems from a study of control samples from healthy donors and cancer patients. Profiling relied on immunoSEQ multiplex PCR, and the TCRdb table lists in-frame clones only, not all of them. The sample shows approximately 180,000 clones, 85% to 95% of them seen only once. The germline gives CDR1 LGHDT, CDR2 YNNKEL (reference sequence). This CDR3 has 15 amino acids. Germline trimming cut 4 bases from V and 5 bases from J; bases unmatched to any gene: 6. V and J are TRBV3-1 (or the pseudogene TRBV3-2) and TRBJ1-4, with 8 bases aligning to TRBD1. Sequenced sample: blood. This TCR was recovered from a woman younger than 35 in good health. CDR3 sequence: CASSPRDRGNEKLFF. The CDR3 nucleotides are TGTGCCAGCAGCCCCCGAGACAGGGGAAATGAAAAACTGTTTTTT.